The 29 T cell receptor beta chains presented below share a single source sample, sequenced in a study of blood T cells in healthy people across ages. A sample-barcoded 5' primer and a J-beta primer mix were used in a second PCR of about 6 to 12 cycles. TCRdb re-called the 5' RACE reads through MiXCR, storing one row per CDR3 protein. The sample shows fewer than 650,000 distinct CDR3 sequences, roughly a quarter of them seen only once. These sequences were also reported in another study, on T cells of mothers and their children.

The sample comprised blood. The receptors shown here come from a boy between 2 and 10 years old in good health.

The rearrangement links TRBV4-1 to TRBJ2-4, with 9 bases fitting TRBD2. This CDR3 contains 17 residues. The ends lost 2 bases at V and 2 bases at J; junction bases unmatched: 7. Germline CDR1 and CDR2: MGHRA and YSYEKL. The CDR3 protein is CASSQRPLAGPKNIQYF. As DNA, the CDR3 is TGCGCCAGCAGCCAACGGCCCCTAGCGGGGCCCAAAAACATTCAGTACTTC.

This chain connects TRBV10-3 to TRBJ2-7; D unresolved. V lost 6 bases and J lost 6, with 15 bases in between. This CDR3 contains 13 residues. CDR1 ENHRY and CDR2 SYGVKD come from the germline V gene. The CDR3, as DNA: TGTGCCATCAGCCCTGTTCGACGTGGCGAGCAGTACTTC. This codes for CAISPVRRGEQYF.

The J gene is TRBJ1-4, the V gene TRBV12-3 or TRBV12-4; tentative D call: TRBD1 (6 bases). The CDR3 runs to 15 residues. Trimming pared 5 bases from V and 6 bases from J, leaving 16 bases between. The CDR3 region has the DNA TGTGCCAGCAGTCCGTGGTATGGGGGCGATGAAAAACTGTTTTTT. Protein product: CASSPWYGGDEKLFF.

This clonotype was detected a few times. The chain has TRBV6-5 and TRBJ2-5; 8 nucleotides line up with TRBD2. The CDR3 length is 15 residues. Germline CDR1 and CDR2: MNHEY and SVGAGI. V was clipped by 4 bases and J by 5 bases; unmatched bases: 9. The CDR3 loop is CASSSPRGGLETQYF. In DNA form, the CDR3 reads TGTGCCAGCAGTTCCCCTCGGGGGGGGTTGGAGACCCAGTACTTC.

A few counts support this clonotype. The CDR3 loop reads CASSTGTSGDNEQFF. Written as DNA, the CDR3 is TGTGCCAGCAGCACGGGGACTAGCGGGGACAATGAGCAGTTCTTC. The rearrangement links TRBV11-3 to TRBJ2-5; the match to TRBD2 covers 13 bases. The DNA end favors TRBJ2-1, so the J call may be wrong. This CDR3 contains 15 residues. Germline V gene sequence: CDR1 SGHNT, CDR2 YENEEA.

This clonotype has a handful of counts. The chain uses TRBV29-1 and TRBJ2-3; the D gene is possibly TRBD2 (5 bases). Germline V CDR1 and CDR2: SQVTM, ANQGSEA. The CDR3 runs to 11 residues. Trimming left V 7 bases short and J 3 bases short, with 8 bases between. This CDR3 is CSGRETDTQYF. CDR3 nucleotides: TGCAGCGGCCGGGAAACAGATACGCAGTATTTT.

This clonotype was seen a few times. At one end the junction does not follow the germline gene, possibly because of a read error. In DNA, the CDR3 is TGTGCCTGCAGAAAAACAGGGGCGGCTAATGAAAAACTGTTTTTT. It specifies CACRKTGAANEKLFF. This chain connects TRBV27 to TRBJ1-4; 7 bases fit TRBD1. This CDR3 is built from 15 residues. Germline CDR1 MNHEY, CDR2 SMNVEV (reference sequence).

This clonotype was observed a few times. This sequence joins TRBV15 and TRBJ2-5; D unresolved. The V gene's germline CDR1 is LNHNV and CDR2 YYDKDF (reference sequence). The CDR3 has 12 residues. The V end lost 4 bases, the J end lost 8 bases, and 11 bases lay between the germline ends. The CDR3, as DNA: TGTGCCACCAGCAAACGCCAGCGAACCCAGTACTTC. The encoded protein is CATSKRQRTQYF. The full variable domain, in which reference TRBV15 and TRBJ2-5 provide the parts outside the CDR3, is DAMVIQNPRYQVTQFGKPVTLSCSQTLNHNVMYWYQQKSSQAPKLLFHYYDKDFNNEADTPDNFQSRRPNTSFCFLDIRSPGLGDTAMYLCATSKRQRTQYFGPGTRLLVL.

The chain uses TRBV7-9 and TRBJ2-3; 13 nucleotides agree with TRBD2. The V and J ends lost 5 bases and 6 bases, in that order; junction bases with no gene match: 8. The V gene's germline CDR1 is SEHNR and CDR2 FQNEAQ (reference sequence). The CDR3 length is 16 residues. DNA of the CDR3: TGTGCCAGCAGCCAGGGACTAGCGGGAACGGGTGATACGCAGTATTTT. Protein: CASSQGLAGTGDTQYF.

This clonotype was recorded many times. Germline and junction disagree at one end, which may indicate a read error. The chain recombines TRBV5-1 with TRBJ2-5; D gene ambiguous. The J call may be mistaken, given a closer DNA end match to TRBJ2-7. Germline CDR1 SGHRS, CDR2 YFSETQ. The CDR3 runs 11 residues. The CDR3 sequence is CASSRNYEQYF. CDR3 bases: TGTGCCAGCAGCCGAAACTACGAGCAGTACTTC.

In this sample, this clonotype turned up a few times. V gene TRBV7-2 combines with J gene TRBJ2-1, with 16 nucleotides matching TRBD2. The CDR3 covers 17 residues. Trimming at V came to 5 bases and at J to 7 bases, leaving 8 bases not matched to a gene. Germline CDR1 is SGHTA and CDR2 is FQGNSA. Here the CDR3 DNA reads TGTGCCAGCAGCCCCGGGACTAGCGGGAGGGCGGAGAATGAGCAGTTCTTC. Its translation is CASSPGTSGRAENEQFF.

The chain employs TRBV12-3 or TRBV12-4 and TRBJ1-4; 9 bases fit TRBD1. V gave up 5 bases and J gave up 6 bases; unmatched junction bases: 1. CDR3 length: 13 residues. CDR3 coding DNA: TGTGCCAGCAGTCGGACAGGGGATGAAAAACTGTTTTTT. As protein: CASSRTGDEKLFF.

The DNA for the CDR3 is TGTGCCTGGAGTCCGGACAGGGGGCGCACCGGGGAGCTGTTTTTT. It translates to CAWSPDRGRTGELFF. The V and J genes are TRBV30 and TRBJ2-2, with 11 bases lining up with TRBD1. Germline V gene sequence: CDR1 GTSNPN, CDR2 SVGIG (reference sequence). The CDR3 runs 15 residues. Trimming removed 2 bases from V and 4 bases from J; junction bases left unmatched: 3.

This clonotype was picked up a small number of times. This chain uses TRBV5-4 with TRBJ2-3; the D call may be TRBD1 or TRBD2 (6 bases each). With 9 bases removed from V and 1 base from J, the gap between germline ends came to 18 bases. The CDR3 runs 15 residues. Germline values: CDR1 SGHNT, CDR2 YYREEE (reference sequence). The CDR3 loop reads CATTAKGGRTDTQYF. CDR3 in DNA: TGTGCCACCACCGCAAAGGGGGGCCGCACAGATACGCAGTATTTT.

V is TRBV6-6 and J is TRBJ2-5, with 8 bases aligning to TRBD2. The DNA end is more similar to TRBJ2-1, so the J call may be wrong. This CDR3 is 11 amino acids long. Germline CDR1 MNHNY, CDR2 SVGAGI (reference sequence). The CDR3 spells CASGRGGEQFF. The CDR3 DNA follows: TGTGCCAGCGGCCGGGGGGGGGAGCAGTTCTTC.

This clonotype has more than one count but fewer than ten. This chain links TRBV18 with TRBJ2-7; a possible D gene is TRBD1 (6 bases). With 2 bases removed from V and 2 bases from J, the gap between germline ends came to 16 bases. CDR1 is KGHSH, CDR2 LQKENI, per germline. This CDR3 has 16 residues. The CDR3 DNA sequence: TGTGCCAGCTCACCAACACCGGGACATAGGGCCTACGAGCAGTACTTC. Amino acids: CASSPTPGHRAYEQYF.

In DNA, the CDR3 is TGCAGCGTTGACGGGGCCAAAACAGATACGCAGTATTTT. This gives the protein CSVDGAKTDTQYF. The chain links TRBV29-1 to TRBJ2-3, with D perhaps matching TRBD1 or TRBD2 (5 bases each). CDR1 SQVTM and CDR2 ANQGSEA come from the germline V gene. The CDR3 is 13 amino acids. Trimming shortened V by 3 bases and J by 3 bases, and 10 bases separated the two germline ends.

This clonotype turned up a few times. The chain is built from TRBV12-3 or TRBV12-4 and TRBJ2-5; 8 bases match TRBD1. TRBJ2-7 matches the DNA end more closely, so the J call is doubtful. This CDR3 has 15 amino acids. Here the CDR3 DNA reads TGTGCCAGCACTATCGGGACAGGCCTCTCCTACGAGCAGTACTTC. The encoded protein is CASTIGTGLSYEQYF.

In its sample, this clonotype was seen a few times. The rearrangement links TRBV12-5 to TRBJ2-7; D is unresolved. Per the germline V gene, CDR1 is LGHNT and CDR2 is FRNRAP. Trimming took 5 bases from V and 3 from J, leaving 5 bases between them. This CDR3 spans 11 amino acids. The DNA for the CDR3 is TGTGCTAGTGGTGCCTACTACGAGCAGTACTTC. Translation gives CASGAYYEQYF. The whole variable domain, filled in from reference TRBV12-5 and TRBJ2-7, reads DARVTQTPRHKVTEMGQEVTMRCQPILGHNTVFWYRQTMMQGLELLAYFRNRAPLDDSGMPKDRFSAEMPDATLATLKIQPSEPRDSAVYFCASGAYYEQYFGPGTRLTVT.

The chain uses TRBV15 and TRBJ2-5; D might be TRBD2 (6 bases). Looked up from germline, CDR1 is LNHNV and CDR2 is YYDKDF (reference sequence). Trimming removed 1 base at V and 0 bases at J, with 15 bases between. This CDR3 contains 17 residues. Here the CDR3 reads CATSRGHGGSYQETQYF. The CDR3 DNA follows: TGTGCCACCAGCAGAGGCCATGGGGGGAGTTACCAAGAGACCCAGTACTTC.

The V and J genes are TRBV15 and TRBJ1-2; tentatively, D is TRBD1 (5 bases). The CDR3 runs to 14 residues. V lost 5 bases and J 4 bases, leaving 14 bases between the germline ends. Germline CDR1 is LNHNV and CDR2 is YYDKDF (reference sequence). CDR3 nucleotide sequence: TGTGCCACCAGCCACACAGGAGGTGCCTATGGCTACACCTTC. This codes for CATSHTGGAYGYTF.

The chain carries TRBV4-3 and TRBJ2-7; 7 nucleotides match TRBD2. CDR3 length: 14 residues. Trimming removed 1 base from V and 4 bases from J; junction bases left unmatched: 4. Germline assignment: CDR1 LGHNA and CDR2 YSLEER. Written as DNA, the CDR3 is TGCGCCAGCAGCCAAGTAAGCGGGAAATACGAGCAGTACTTC. Amino acid sequence: CASSQVSGKYEQYF.

This clonotype was counted between two and nine times. V and J are TRBV10-3 and TRBJ2-5, with D perhaps matching TRBD1 or TRBD2 (5 bases each). The J call may be faulty, since TRBJ2-1 better matches the DNA end. CDR1 is ENHRY and CDR2 is SYGVKD in the germline V gene. The CDR3 consists of 16 residues. In DNA, the CDR3 is TGTGCCATCAGTGAGTCGCCCGGGACCCAACGGGATGAGCAGTTCTTC. This sequence encodes CAISESPGTQRDEQFF.

The J gene is TRBJ1-2, the V gene TRBV6-5; 8 bases match TRBD1. Trimming at V came to 9 bases and at J to 5 bases, leaving 5 bases not matched to a gene. This CDR3 is 12 amino acids long. CDR1 and CDR2 (germline): MNHEY, SVGAGI. The CDR3 region has the DNA TGTGCCAGTTCGACAGGGGCTTATGGCTACACCTTC. Amino acids: CASSTGAYGYTF.

This clonotype has a count of ten or more. This chain uses TRBV3-1 with TRBJ2-6; D is unclear. Trimming left V 1 base short and J 1 base short, with 5 bases between. CDR1 LGHDT and CDR2 YNNKEL come from the germline V gene (reference sequence). The CDR3 loop spans 15 amino acids. The CDR3 DNA follows: TGTGCCAGCAGCCAAGGTGGATCTGGGGCCAACGTCCTGACTTTC. This codes for CASSQGGSGANVLTF.

This clonotype was counted ten times or more. The CDR3 sequence: CASSLSGRAGETQYF. CDR3 DNA sequence: TGTGCCAGCAGTCTTAGCGGGAGGGCCGGAGAGACCCAGTACTTC. The chain joins TRBV11-2 to TRBJ2-5; 11 bases are a match to TRBD2. Germline V gene data show CDR1 as SGHAT and CDR2 as FQNNGV. The CDR3 runs to 15 residues. V gave up 6 bases and J gave up 4 bases; unmatched junction bases: 7.

As concerns this clonotype: A much bigger clone sits one base away, suggesting this may be a read error. The chain couples TRBV11-2 to TRBJ1-1; no clear D gene. CDR1 is SGHAT, CDR2 FQNNGV, per germline. The CDR3 consists of 14 residues. Here the CDR3 DNA reads TGTGCCAGCGGCTTAGAAGGGAAAGGCGCTGAAGCTTTCTTT. Protein sequence: CASGLEGKGAEAFF.

This chain connects TRBV5-1 to TRBJ1-4; D gene uncertain. The V gene's germline CDR1 is SGHRS and CDR2 YFSETQ. V gave up 3 bases and J gave up 8 bases, with 17 bases separating them. This CDR3 spans 15 amino acids. The CDR3 nucleotides are TGCGCCAGCAGCTCCGAGGGTATGACAACGGAAAAACTGTTTTTT. It codes for CASSSEGMTTEKLFF.

The V and J genes are TRBV14 and TRBJ2-5, with TRBD2 identical over 9 bases. The tail of the sequence fits TRBJ2-1 better, so the J call may be wrong. CDR1 and CDR2 from the germline V gene are SGHDN and FVKESK. CDR3 length: 17 amino acids. CDR3 sequence (DNA): TGTGCCAGCAGGCCAACTTGGCGGGGGGGCCAGTGGAATGAGCAGTTCTTC. It yields the protein CASRPTWRGGQWNEQFF.